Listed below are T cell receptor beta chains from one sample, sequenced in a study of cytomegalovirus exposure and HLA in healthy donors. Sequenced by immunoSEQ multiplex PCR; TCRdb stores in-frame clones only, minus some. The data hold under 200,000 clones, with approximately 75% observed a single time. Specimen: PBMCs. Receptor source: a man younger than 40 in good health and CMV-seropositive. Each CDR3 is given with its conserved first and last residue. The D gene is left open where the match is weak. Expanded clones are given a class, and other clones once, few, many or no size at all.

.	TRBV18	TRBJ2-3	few	TGTGCCAGCTCACCACTTCAGCGGGGCACAGATACGCAGTATTTT	CASSPLQRGTDTQYF
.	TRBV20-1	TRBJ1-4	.	TGCAGCCGCCAGAGGAATGAAAAACTGTTTTTT	CSRQRNEKLFF
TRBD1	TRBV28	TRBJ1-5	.	TGTGCCAGCAGTTTGGGGACAGGGGGGAGTCAGCCCCAGCATTTT	CASSLGTGGSQPQHF
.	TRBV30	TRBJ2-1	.	TGTGCCTGGAGTTTCGGCCCTGGGGGGATTCACAATGAGCAGTTCTTC	CAWSFGPGGIHNEQFF
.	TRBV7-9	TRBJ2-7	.	TGTGCCAGCAGCTTATACGGGGACGAGCAGTACTTC	CASSLYGDEQYF
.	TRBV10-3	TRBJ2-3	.	TGTGCCTCGCATCGTCCAGGGAGCACAGATACGCAGTATTTT	CASHRPGSTDTQYF
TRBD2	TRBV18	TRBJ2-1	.	TGTGCCAGCTCAGGGCGGGGGGGCCAGGTGCATGAGCAGTTCTTC	CASSGRGGQVHEQFF
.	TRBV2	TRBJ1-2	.	TGTGCCAGCAGTGAGGCTGGGTTTTACTACGGCTACACCTTC	CASSEAGFYYGYTF
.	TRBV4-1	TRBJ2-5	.	TGCGCCAGCAGCGCAGTCGGGGGATCGGAAGAGACCCAGTACTTC	CASSAVGGSEETQYF
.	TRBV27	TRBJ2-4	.	TGTGCCAGCAGTTCATTGACTAGTAACATTCAGTACTTC	CASSSLTSNIQYF
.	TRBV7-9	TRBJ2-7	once	TGTGCCAGCAGCTTATCCCTAACAGGTACCAGCGAGCAGTACTTC	CASSLSLTGTSEQYF
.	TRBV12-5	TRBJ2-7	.	TGTGCTAGTGGTCAAGGCGGGGTTAACTACGAGCAGTACTTC	CASGQGGVNYEQYF